These 17 T cell receptor beta chains came from one sample sequenced in a study of graft-versus-host responses after intestinal transplantation. Clones were read by immunoSEQ multiplex PCR, and TCRdb kept only the in-frame ones, dropping some. The repertoire holds approximately 20,000 clones, about 92% seen once, with approximately 41% in the top ten. This specimen was PBMCs, taken 262 days after intestinal transplant. Receptors originate from a human patient who received an intestinal transplant, so some T cells may come from the graft donor.

DNA of the CDR3: TGCAGCGTACGATCAGGCGGCACTGAAGCTTTCTTT. It translates to CSVRSGGTEAFF. The rearrangement uses TRBV29-1 and TRBJ1-1; D gene unclear. The V gene's germline CDR1 is SQVTM and CDR2 ANQGSEA. This CDR3 is built from 12 residues. V was pared by 6 bases and J by 4 bases, with 12 bases between.

The J gene is TRBJ2-1, the V gene TRBV7-3, with 7 bases identical to TRBD2. The CDR3 totals 15 residues. CDR1 is SGHTA and CDR2 is FQGTGA in the germline V gene. J lost 3 bases, V lost 5 bases, and 7 bases had no gene match. CDR3 sequence reads: CASSLEGGLYNEQFF. CDR3 nucleotide sequence: TGTGCCAGCAGCCTCGAGGGAGGGCTCTACAATGAGCAGTTCTTC.

The chain recombines TRBV19 with TRBJ1-1; no firm D call. Germline V gene sequence: CDR1 LNHDA, CDR2 SQIVND (reference sequence). CDR3 length equals 12 residues. Trimming took 5 bases from V and 8 from J, leaving 12 bases between them. Written as DNA, the CDR3 is TGTGCCAGTAGTCTCATCCTGGGAGAAGCTTTCTTT. This encodes CASSLILGEAFF.

This chain uses TRBV6-1 with TRBJ1-1; no clear D. This CDR3 is 12 amino acids long. Germline values: CDR1 MNHNS, CDR2 SASEGT. The V gene lost 8 bases and the J gene lost 8 bases, with 15 bases spanning the gap. The CDR3 sequence: CASLFPGIEAFF. The CDR3 DNA sequence: TGTGCCAGCCTATTCCCGGGAATCGAAGCTTTCTTT.

This clone has a handful of counts. The J gene is TRBJ2-7, the V gene TRBV7-9; TRBD1 matches at 8 bases. CDR3 length equals 13 residues. V shed 5 bases and J 5 bases; nucleotides not matched to a gene: 5. Germline lookup yields CDR1 SEHNR and CDR2 FQNEAQ (reference sequence). The CDR3 here is CASSPAGGHEQYF. CDR3 nucleotides: TGTGCCAGCAGCCCGGCAGGGGGCCACGAGCAGTACTTC.

The chain joins TRBV7-2 to TRBJ2-7; D not certain. The CDR3 length is 11 residues. The V gene's germline CDR1 is SGHTA and CDR2 FQGNSA. Trimming removed 5 bases at V and 3 bases at J, with 5 bases between. The CDR3 here is CASSAIYEQYF. The CDR3 coding sequence is TGTGCCAGCAGCGCTATCTACGAGCAGTACTTC.

The rearrangement uses TRBV7-7 and TRBJ2-7, with D unclear. The CDR3 spans 13 residues. The ends were cut back, 1 base at V and 3 bases at J, with 7 bases in the middle. Germline CDR1 SSHAT, CDR2 FNYEAQ (reference sequence). CDR3: CASSLGDGYEQYF. The CDR3 region has the DNA TGTGCCAGCAGCTTAGGAGATGGCTACGAGCAGTACTTC.

The sample holds a few counts of this clone. The chain joins TRBV4-2 to TRBJ2-7; TRBD1 matches 8 bases. Germline V lookup: CDR1 LGHNA, CDR2 YNFKEQ. The ends lost 5 bases at V and 0 bases at J; junction bases unmatched: 12. The CDR3 runs 17 residues. The CDR3 DNA reads as TGTGCCAGCAGCTTAGGAGCAGGGGGCGTTATCTCCTACGAGCAGTACTTC. This codes for CASSLGAGGVISYEQYF.

This clone occurred a few times. This chain joins TRBV5-1 and TRBJ2-3; D is unclear. CDR3 size: 17 residues. Germline assignment: CDR1 SGHRS and CDR2 YFSETQ. The V gene lost 0 bases and the J gene lost 0 bases, with 14 bases spanning the gap. DNA of the CDR3: TGCGCCAGCAGCTTGGCGGGCAGGATGGGAAGCACAGATACGCAGTATTTT. It specifies CASSLAGRMGSTDTQYF.

This rearrangement joins TRBV5-4 to TRBJ1-2; D not resolved. This CDR3 contains 11 residues. The germline V gene encodes CDR1 SGHNT and CDR2 YYREEE (reference sequence). The ends were cut back, 2 bases at V and 3 bases at J, with 2 bases in the middle. Here the CDR3 reads CASSLHYGYTF. Written as DNA, the CDR3 is TGTGCCAGCAGCTTACACTATGGCTACACCTTC.

The V and J genes are TRBV5-1 and TRBJ2-5; D uncertain. CDR1 is SGHRS and CDR2 is YFSETQ in the germline V gene. CDR3 length equals 15 residues. Between the trimmed V and J ends, which lost 0 bases and 1 base, there was a span of 10 bases. The CDR3 reads CASSLGVGSQETQYF. The DNA for the CDR3 is TGCGCCAGCAGCTTGGGGGTGGGGTCCCAAGAGACCCAGTACTTC.

The chain links TRBV30 to TRBJ1-3, with D maybe TRBD1 (6 bases). This CDR3 is built from 14 residues. The germline V gene encodes CDR1 GTSNPN and CDR2 SVGIG (reference sequence). V lost 0 bases to trimming and J lost 8 bases, with 14 bases between them. The CDR3 sequence is CAWSVTGTLDTIYF. CDR3 bases: TGTGCCTGGAGTGTAACAGGGACGTTGGACACCATATATTTT. Full variable domain (remainder filled in from reference TRBV30 and TRBJ1-3): SQTIHQWPATLVQPVGSPLSLECTVEGTSNPNLYWYRQAAGRGLQLLFYSVGIGQISSEVPQNLSASRPQDRQFILSSKKLLLSDSGFYLCAWSVTGTLDTIYFGEGSWLTVV.

V gene TRBV7-9 combines with J gene TRBJ1-1; no clear D gene. CDR3 length: 16 amino acids. Germline-derived CDR1 and CDR2 are SEHNR and FQNEAQ (reference sequence). The V and J ends lost 2 bases and 2 bases respectively, with 15 bases between them. The DNA of the CDR3 is TGTGCCAGCAGCTTAACGGGCGGTGGTAGAAACACTGAAGCTTTCTTT. It yields the protein CASSLTGGGRNTEAFF.

For the CDR3, the DNA is TGCGCCAGCAGTGAGAGCGGGAAGTCCTACAATGAGCAGTTCTTC. This gives the protein CASSESGKSYNEQFF. V gene TRBV10-1 combines with J gene TRBJ2-1, with 7 positions matching TRBD2. The germline V gene has CDR1 WNHNN and CDR2 SYGVQD (reference sequence). CDR3 length: 15 amino acids. Trimming cost V 2 bases and J 1 base; bases outside gene matches: 2.

J is TRBJ2-5 and V is TRBV5-6; a possible D gene is TRBD2 (5 bases). Germline V CDR1 and CDR2: SGHDT, YYEEEE. V lost 3 bases to trimming and J lost 2 bases, with 14 bases between them. The length of the CDR3 is 15 residues. The CDR3 reads CASSSPADFQETQYF. DNA of the CDR3: TGTGCCAGCAGCTCCCCGGCGGACTTTCAAGAGACCCAGTACTTC.

V gene TRBV7-8 combines with J gene TRBJ2-7; 9 bases are a match to TRBD2. The length of the CDR3 is 18 residues. CDR1 is SGHVS and CDR2 is FQNEAQ in the germline V gene. Germline trimming cut 5 bases from V and 1 base from J; bases unmatched to any gene: 15. The CDR3 DNA follows: TGTGCCAGCAGCCCACTAGCGGGCTTGAGTGCTGGGTCCTACGAGCAGTACTTC. It is translated as CASSPLAGLSAGSYEQYF. Together with reference TRBV7-8 and TRBJ2-7, the CDR3 gives the full variable domain: GAGVSQSPRYKVAKRGQDVALRCDPISGHVSLFWYQQALGQGPEFLTYFQNEAQLDKSGLPSDRFFAERPEGSVSTLKIQRTQQEDSAVYLCASSPLAGLSAGSYEQYFGPGTRLTVT.

CDR3 sequence reads: CASSQADGNTEAFF. The CDR3 DNA is TGTGCCAGCAGCCAAGCTGACGGGAACACTGAAGCTTTCTTT. V is TRBV4-2 and J is TRBJ1-1; D is unclear. CDR1 is LGHNA, CDR2 YNFKEQ, per germline. The CDR3 totals 14 residues. With 1 base removed from V and 1 base from J, the gap between germline ends came to 7 bases.